The clone carrying this T cell receptor (beta chain) was found a few times. V was clipped by 2 bases and J by 8 bases; unmatched bases: 4. Germline CDR1 MRHNA, CDR2 SNTAGT. The CDR3 length is 15 residues. The record originates from a study of blood T cell repertoires in COVID-19. Sequencing was performed with immunoSEQ multiplex PCR; in TCRdb, only in-frame clones are kept and a portion is missing. The sample yields about 100,000 clones, roughly nine tenths seen once. The sample taken for sequencing was peripheral blood. The rearrangement uses TRBV6-4 and TRBJ2-1; 12 bases map to TRBD2. The source is a man in his thirties or forties in a cohort sampled during active COVID-19. The CDR3 loop reads CASSDLASGGDEQFF. For the CDR3, the DNA is TGTGCCAGCAGTGACCTGGCTAGCGGGGGGGATGAGCAGTTCTTC.